The 28 T cell receptor beta chains below were found in one sample sequenced in a study of blood T cells in healthy people across ages. Combining a sample-barcoded 5' primer with a J-beta primer mix, a second PCR ran for roughly 7 to 12 cycles. TCRdb passed the 5' RACE reads through MiXCR, listing each CDR3 protein once. This table has more than 750,000 distinct CDR3 sequences, 25% to 35% appearing once. This sample also appeared in a second study, on T cells of mothers and their children.

Specimen: blood. The receptors were gathered from a woman aged 40 to 55 in good health.

Many counts were recorded for this clonotype. The chain is built from TRBV20-1 and TRBJ1-5; D is possibly TRBD1 (6 bases). The V gene lost 3 bases and the J gene lost 6 bases, with 21 bases spanning the gap. Per germline, CDR1 DFQATT and CDR2 SNEGSKA (reference sequence). The CDR3 loop spans 16 amino acids. CDR3 nucleotide sequence: TGCAGTGCTAGCACGACAGGTGGAATTACCACTCAGCCCCAGCATTTT. It is translated as CSASTTGGITTQPQHF.

On this clonotype: A read error may produce the germline difference seen at one junction end. This sequence joins TRBV27 and TRBJ2-7; TRBD2 matches 11 bases. Germline V gene data show CDR1 as MNHEY and CDR2 as SMNVEV (reference sequence). The CDR3 is 18 residues long. The CDR3 DNA reads TGTGCCTGCAGTCAATACGCCCCGACTAGCGGGGAGGTTTACGAGCAGTACTTC. It codes for CACSQYAPTSGEVYEQYF.

Ten or more counts support this clonotype. V is TRBV12-3 or TRBV12-4 and J is TRBJ2-7; a weak D match, TRBD2 (5 bases). V shed 7 bases and J shed 3 bases, with 7 bases lying between them. The CDR3 covers 11 residues. CDR3 amino acids: CASNEGYEQYF. CDR3 nucleotides: TGTGCCAGCAACGAGGGCTACGAGCAGTACTTC.

This clonotype has a handful of counts. This chain links TRBV6-1 with TRBJ1-1; D is possibly TRBD1 (5 bases). Per germline, CDR1 MNHNS and CDR2 SASEGT. Trimming took 8 bases from V and 7 from J, leaving 14 bases between them. This CDR3 contains 12 residues. For the CDR3, the DNA is TGTGCCAGCGTCCAAGGGGCGGGTGAAGCTTTCTTT. This translates into CASVQGAGEAFF.

DNA for the CDR3: TGTGCCAGCAGACTGTCGTATCGGGCCGTGGACATTCAGTACTTC. Its protein product is CASRLSYRAVDIQYF. The V gene is TRBV12-3 or TRBV12-4, the J gene TRBJ2-4; D is ambiguous. This CDR3 contains 15 residues. V lost 6 bases and J lost 8, with 20 bases in between.

The chain recombines TRBV6-2 or TRBV6-3 with TRBJ2-7, with a tentative D call TRBD1 (6 bases). Germline values: CDR1 MNHEY, CDR2 SVGEGT. The CDR3 is made up of 14 amino acids. Trimming removed 7 bases at V and 1 base at J, with 14 bases between. The CDR3 protein is CASTRDIGSYEQYF. The CDR3 bases are TGTGCCAGCACTCGGGACATAGGGTCCTACGAGCAGTACTTC.

The CDR3 loop is CASSQDLQTQYF. The CDR3 nucleotides read TGTGCCAGCAGCCAGGATTTGCAGACCCAGTACTTC. This rearrangement joins TRBV4-2 to TRBJ2-5; D call uncertain. The germline gives CDR1 LGHNA, CDR2 YNFKEQ. There are 12 residues in the CDR3. Trimming removed 3 bases from V and 6 bases from J, with 8 bases in between.

The chain has TRBV4-1 and TRBJ1-4, with TRBD1 identical over 10 bases. This CDR3 region has 19 residues. The V gene end was trimmed by 1 base and the J gene end by 1 base; junction bases not matched to a gene: 9. The germline gives CDR1 MGHRA, CDR2 YSYEKL. The CDR3 DNA sequence: TGCGCCAGCAGCCAAGTTCTAGGGACAGGGGCCGTAACTAATGAAAAACTGTTTTTT. Protein product: CASSQVLGTGAVTNEKLFF.

This clonotype was counted a few times. The chain joins TRBV5-1 to TRBJ2-5; no firm D call. Trimming took 0 bases from V and 5 from J, leaving 8 bases between them. The CDR3 covers 13 residues. Germline CDR1 is SGHRS and CDR2 is YFSETQ. This chain's CDR3 is CASSLVRSETQYF. CDR3 nucleotides: TGCGCCAGCAGCTTGGTTAGGTCGGAGACCCAGTACTTC. The whole variable domain, remainder taken from reference TRBV5-1 and TRBJ2-5, is KAGVTQTPRYLIKTRGQQVTLSCSPISGHRSVSWYQQTPGQGLQFLFEYFSETQRNKGNFPGRFSGRQFSNSRSEMNVSTLELGDSALYLCASSLVRSETQYFGPGTRLLVL.

The gene calls are TRBV6-5 and TRBJ2-3; 9 bases are a match to TRBD1. The CDR3 spans 16 residues. From germline, CDR1 is MNHEY and CDR2 SVGAGI. Losses at the gene ends were 6 bases for V and 4 bases for J; bases not matched to a gene: 11. CDR3 bases: TGTGCCAGCAGCCCTCTAATGGGACAGGGTGCAGATACGCAGTATTTT. As protein: CASSPLMGQGADTQYF.

For this clonotype: Possible read error: a much larger clone is one base away. The rearrangement joins TRBV7-6 to TRBJ2-5; the match to TRBD2 covers 10 bases. Germline V CDR1 and CDR2: SGHVS, FNYEAQ. The CDR3 is 16 amino acids. The DNA of the CDR3 is TGTGCCAGCAGCGTCCCTAGCGGGGGTACACAAGAGGCCCAGTACTTC. Translating gives CASSVPSGGTQEAQYF.

This clonotype appeared a few times. The chain joins TRBV12-3 or TRBV12-4 to TRBJ1-6, with D unclear. This CDR3 contains 14 residues. Deletions cut 5 bases from V and 6 bases from J, with 11 bases between. CDR3 coding DNA: TGTGCCAGCAGTGATTGGCAGCTTAATTCACCCCTCCACTTT. This translates into CASSDWQLNSPLHF.

This clonotype appeared a few times. The chain couples TRBV30 to TRBJ1-2; 7 nucleotides line up with TRBD1. There are 13 residues in the CDR3. V shed 4 bases, J shed 4 bases, and the junction held 6 bases outside the gene matches. Germline loops: CDR1 GTSNPN, CDR2 SVGIG (reference sequence). CDR3 amino acids: CAWTIPGGYGYTF. CDR3 coding DNA: TGTGCCTGGACCATCCCAGGGGGCTATGGCTACACCTTC.

The CDR3 DNA reads as TGTGCCAGCAGTTACTCCGACAGGGTCAATTCACCCCTCCACTTT. This sequence encodes CASSYSDRVNSPLHF. The genes are TRBV6-6 and TRBJ1-6; 7 bases are shared with TRBD1. The CDR3 runs 15 residues. The trim removed 0 bases at V and 7 bases at J, leaving 3 bases unmatched. Germline loops: CDR1 MNHNY, CDR2 SVGAGI (reference sequence).

The rearrangement joins TRBV7-9 to TRBJ1-1, with D hard to call. Germline-derived CDR1 and CDR2 are SEHNR and FQNEAQ (reference sequence). V lost 1 base, J lost 6 bases, and 9 bases lay in between. This CDR3 spans 13 amino acids. CDR3 nucleotides: TGTGCCAGCAGCTTAGTTACGATGGCTGAAGCTTTCTTT. It codes for CASSLVTMAEAFF.

This clonotype was recorded a few times. One end of the junction varies from germline; a read error may be responsible. This rearrangement joins TRBV27 to TRBJ2-1; no clear D. This CDR3 region has 16 residues. The germline CDR1 and CDR2 sequences are MNHEY and SMNVEV (reference sequence). DNA of the CDR3: TGTCCCAGCAGTTTATCGGAACTCGGGTCATACAATGAGCAGTTCTTC. As protein: CPSSLSELGSYNEQFF.

For this clonotype: One base away lies a much larger clone, so this may be a sequencing read error. V usage is TRBV7-9 and J usage is TRBJ1-2, with a possible D match to TRBD1 (5 bases). This CDR3 spans 16 amino acids. V was shortened by 2 bases and J by 4 bases, with 17 bases between the two germline ends. Germline-derived CDR1 and CDR2 are SEHNR and FQNEAQ (reference sequence). CDR3 DNA: TGTGCCAGCAGCTTAAGTCGAACGGGGGGACCCTATGGCTACACCTTC. Residues: CASSLSRTGGPYGYTF.

This clonotype was recorded a few times. The V gene is TRBV11-2, the J gene TRBJ2-4; 9 bases match TRBD1. CDR1 SGHAT and CDR2 FQNNGV come from the germline V gene. After removal of 2 bases from V and 6 bases from J, the junction contained 17 bases not matched to a gene. The CDR3 length is 19 residues. The CDR3 DNA reads TGTGCCAGCAGCTTAACCCCCCGTACCGGGACAGGGAGGGGAAACATTCAGTACTTC. Protein product: CASSLTPRTGTGRGNIQYF. Combining the CDR3 with reference TRBV11-2 and TRBJ2-4 gives the whole variable domain EAGVAQSPRYKIIEKRQSVAFWCNPISGHATLYWYQQILGQGPKLLIQFQNNGVVDDSQLPKDRFSAERLKGVDSTLKIQPAKLEDSAVYLCASSLTPRTGTGRGNIQYFGAGTRLSVL.

This clonotype came up many times. V is TRBV11-2 and J is TRBJ2-5, with 8 bases identical to TRBD2. Germline V gene lookup returns CDR1 SGHAT and CDR2 FQNNGV. Trimming cost V 1 base and J 5 bases; bases outside gene matches: 6. The CDR3 runs 15 residues. The CDR3 DNA follows: TGTGCCAGCAGCTTAGTCGGGGGGGCAGGGGAGACCCAGTACTTC. Protein sequence: CASSLVGGAGETQYF.

This clonotype has just a few counts. The chain has TRBV12-3 or TRBV12-4 and TRBJ2-1; no definite D call. CDR3 size: 14 residues. Trimming took 3 bases from V and 5 from J, leaving 11 bases between them. The CDR3: CASSFAGWDNEQFF. The CDR3 DNA sequence: TGTGCCAGCAGTTTTGCCGGGTGGGACAATGAGCAGTTCTTC.

V and J are TRBV7-3 and TRBJ2-7; TRBD2 agrees at 9 bases. CDR1 and CDR2 from the germline V gene are SGHTA and FQGTGA. CDR3 length equals 17 residues. V lost 1 base, J lost 4 bases, and 11 bases stayed unmatched. The CDR3: CASSLNPPAGGGYEQYF. The CDR3 DNA is TGTGCCAGCAGCTTAAACCCCCCAGCGGGGGGAGGATACGAGCAGTACTTC.

To note about this clonotype: A junction end diverges from the germline sequence, so it may reflect a read error. The rearrangement joins TRBV4-3 to TRBJ2-1; 8 bases align to TRBD2. CDR1 is LGHNA, CDR2 YSLEER, per germline. This CDR3 comprises 15 residues. The CDR3 reads CAGSPGTSSYNEQFF. The DNA of the CDR3 is TGCGCCGGCAGCCCCGGGACTAGCTCCTACAATGAGCAGTTCTTC.

This clonotype was seen only a few times. This rearrangement joins TRBV11-2 to TRBJ2-5; 8 bases match TRBD2. Trimming removed 1 base from V and 2 bases from J; junction bases left unmatched: 6. CDR1 is SGHAT and CDR2 is FQNNGV in the germline V gene. The CDR3 runs to 16 residues. The CDR3 reads CASSLGQRGYQETQYF. Here the CDR3 DNA reads TGTGCCAGCAGCTTAGGCCAGCGGGGGTATCAAGAGACCCAGTACTTC.

The V gene is TRBV28, the J gene TRBJ1-1; a possible D gene is TRBD1 (5 bases). V lost 5 bases, J lost 9 bases, and 16 bases lay in between. The CDR3 length is 13 residues. Germline V gives CDR1 MDHEN, CDR2 SYDVKM. The CDR3 loop is CASSGDRPRKAFF. CDR3 in DNA: TGTGCCAGCAGTGGGGACCGCCCCCGGAAAGCTTTCTTT.

V is TRBV7-8 and J is TRBJ1-1; D perhaps matches TRBD1 (6 bases). The CDR3 loop spans 15 amino acids. Germline V CDR1 and CDR2: SGHVS, FQNEAQ. V was pared by 1 base and J by 11 bases, with 20 bases between. This CDR3 reads CASSLEVGTTLEAFF. CDR3 sequence (DNA): TGTGCCAGCAGCTTAGAAGTCGGGACAACACTAGAGGCTTTCTTT.

This clonotype was seen at least ten times. This rearrangement joins TRBV7-2 to TRBJ2-3, with D tentatively TRBD1 (6 bases). Germline CDR1 is SGHTA and CDR2 is FQGNSA. This CDR3 contains 16 residues. Trimming took 2 bases from V and 2 from J, leaving 14 bases between them. CDR3 bases: TGTGCCAGCAGCTTAATCCCCGGACAGATCACAGATACGCAGTATTTT. It translates to CASSLIPGQITDTQYF.

This clonotype was seen repeatedly, ten times or more. This chain connects TRBV3-1 to TRBJ2-1; D is undetermined. CDR1 is LGHDT, CDR2 YNNKEL, per germline (reference sequence). The CDR3 has 15 residues. Trimming removed 0 bases at V and 0 bases at J, with 6 bases between. The CDR3 sequence: CASSQDRYSYNEQFF. In DNA, the CDR3 is TGTGCCAGCAGCCAAGACAGGTACTCCTACAATGAGCAGTTCTTC.

This rearrangement joins TRBV28 to TRBJ2-5, with D tentatively TRBD1 (5 bases). The J call may not be correct, given that the DNA end is closer to TRBJ2-7. Looked up from germline, CDR1 is MDHEN and CDR2 is SYDVKM. The CDR3 is 12 residues long. The CDR3 DNA is TGTGCCAGCAGGTGGTGGCAGGGCGAGCAGTACTTC. The encoded protein is CASRWWQGEQYF.